A selection of T cell receptor beta chains follows, all from one sample in a study of T cells expressing NK-cell markers. TCRdb re-analyzed the 5' RACE reads; it lists each CDR3 protein once, without DNA. The ten top clones account for around 12%, within a sample of 120,000 to 150,000 distinct CDR3 sequences. The sequenced sample was blood T cells: a sorted CD56 or NKG2C T cell subset, CD4+ or CD8+ T cells, or bulk PBMC T cells (not recorded which). The receptors shown here come from a man between 18 and 35 years old in good health. Both conserved end residues are part of each CDR3. The order of the fields is J gene, V gene, CDR3 protein.

TRBJ2-3 TRBV28 CASSLYPSGTSLDTQYF
TRBJ1-2 TRBV29-1 CSARPGPNYGYTF
TRBJ2-5 TRBV23-1 CASSRPSQTQYF
TRBJ2-5 TRBV6-5 CASSWTTETQYF
TRBJ2-3 TRBV11-2 CASSLGQGIDTQYF
TRBJ2-2 TRBV2 CASSASHTGELFF
TRBJ2-3 TRBV7-6 CASSLDQGTNTQYF
TRBJ2-2 TRBV7-8 CANEGSLAGELFF
TRBJ2-1 TRBV29-1 CSVVAQSSYNEQFF
TRBJ1-1 TRBV4-1 CASSQLITGEAFF
TRBJ2-2 TRBV30 CAWSVHTYTGELFF
TRBJ2-2 TRBV28 CASSPSRLESFGGELFF
TRBJ2-1 TRBV15 CATSREALDFYNEQFF
TRBJ2-5 TRBV13 CASSRGIVETQYF
TRBJ2-1 TRBV6-1 CASSPLADYNEQFF
TRBJ1-4 TRBV6-2/TRBV6-3 CASSRSSTNEKLFF
TRBJ2-1 TRBV27 CASNLKASGSGEQFF
TRBJ1-2 TRBV12-3/TRBV12-4 CASRFKTGLGYTF
TRBJ2-5 TRBV5-5 CASSHGTLHVQETQYF
TRBJ2-3 TRBV27 CASSSELTDTQYF
TRBJ2-7 TRBV7-2 CASSFLWEGHYEQYF
TRBJ2-3 TRBV6-1 CASSPSPLLAAVLNSTDTQYF
TRBJ2-5 TRBV5-4 CASSLEGTGETQYF
TRBJ2-1 TRBV29-1 CSMIREGNYNEQFF
TRBJ1-1 TRBV4-1 CASSQVLGQGGTEAFF
TRBJ2-5 TRBV19 CASSTGLPQETQYF
TRBJ2-1 TRBV25-1 CASSEQGAVSDYNEQFF
TRBJ2-5 TRBV20-1 CSASPNRVGETQYF
TRBJ2-1 TRBV30 CAWSIGTFYNEQFF
TRBJ1-5 TRBV7-2 CASSLLSADSRPQHF
TRBJ2-2 TRBV27 CASSRVGLTGELFF
TRBJ2-1 TRBV6-1 CAGRDSHNEQFF
TRBJ1-2 TRBV7-8 CASSLEQNANYGYTF
TRBJ1-5 TRBV7-9 CASSSTGPQPQHF
TRBJ2-5 TRBV10-3 CADISGHTQETQYF
TRBJ2-3 TRBV5-1 CASSLDWGPDTQYF
TRBJ1-1 TRBV30 CAWSTGLGTEAFF